This T cell receptor beta chain stems from a study of blood T cell repertoires in COVID-19. As for the study in general: From the United States, Italy and Spain came samples of acute and convalescent COVID-19. In each case, the material was cDNA or gDNA derived from T cells, B-cell-depleted T cells, or PBMCs.

Enrolled during active infection, Seattle patients were then followed longitudinally. The method was immunoSEQ multiplex PCR; TCRdb's version includes in-frame clones alone and lacks a portion of them. The table has some 240,000 clones, approximately 80% seen once. This CDR3 has 12 amino acids. V lost 5 bases and J 7 bases, leaving 9 bases between the germline ends. The source material was peripheral blood. V gene TRBV12-3 or TRBV12-4 combines with J gene TRBJ2-4; D gene ambiguous. The origin of this receptor is a woman of 80 years or more with COVID-19, enrolled during active disease. The CDR3: CASSDDSNIQYF. The CDR3 DNA follows: TGTGCCAGCAGTGACGACTCGAACATTCAGTACTTC.